Listed below are T cell receptor beta chains from one sample, sequenced in a study of control samples from healthy donors and cancer patients. Some clones are missing from TCRdb's copy, which holds only in-frame ones; the method was immunoSEQ multiplex PCR. Altogether 90,000 to 100,000 clones are present, approximately 81% being singletons, with the ten largest covering over 9.5%. Sequenced sample: blood. The origin of the receptors is a woman aged 30 to 39 in good health. Both conserved end residues are part of each CDR3. A D gene is named only where the DNA matches it firmly. Expanded clones are given a class, and other clones once, few, many or no size at all.

D gene: TRBD1
clone size: few
V gene: TRBV25-1
J gene: TRBJ1-5
CDR3 DNA: TGTGCCAGCAGTGAGAGCCGTTTCGGGACAGGGGAGGGTCAGCCCCAGCATTTT
CDR3 protein: CASSESRFGTGEGQPQHF

D gene: TRBD1
clone size: .
V gene: TRBV4-2
J gene: TRBJ1-2
CDR3 DNA: TGTGCCAGCAGCCAAGAAGACAGGGGAGCCTATGGCTACACCTTC
CDR3 protein: CASSQEDRGAYGYTF

D gene: .
clone size: few
V gene: TRBV7-6
J gene: TRBJ1-5
CDR3 DNA: TGTGCCAGCAGCTTATTAGGACTGAGCTATAGCAATCAGCCCCAGCATTTT
CDR3 protein: CASSLLGLSYSNQPQHF

D gene: TRBD2
clone size: .
V gene: TRBV20-1
J gene: TRBJ2-3
CDR3 DNA: TGCAGTGCTAGTCAGACTAGCGGGGGTTCAGATACGCAGTATTTT
CDR3 protein: CSASQTSGGSDTQYF

D gene: .
clone size: .
V gene: TRBV19
J gene: TRBJ1-1
CDR3 DNA: TGTGCCAGTAGTATATCGGCAGGGGTCTTGAACACTGAAGCTTTCTTT
CDR3 protein: CASSISAGVLNTEAFF

D gene: .
clone size: .
V gene: TRBV19
J gene: TRBJ1-2
CDR3 DNA: TGTGCCACCATGTGGGGCAGGGCCAACTATGGCTACACCTTC
CDR3 protein: CATMWGRANYGYTF

D gene: .
clone size: .
V gene: TRBV11-2
J gene: TRBJ2-5
CDR3 DNA: TGTGCCAGCAGCTTAGAGGGGCGGGGGCTGGAGACCCAGTACTTC
CDR3 protein: CASSLEGRGLETQYF

D gene: .
clone size: .
V gene: TRBV18
J gene: TRBJ1-2
CDR3 DNA: TGTGCCAGCTCACCCTCGCCGGGGACCCCGTATGGCTACACCTTC
CDR3 protein: CASSPSPGTPYGYTF

D gene: .
clone size: .
V gene: TRBV4-3
J gene: TRBJ2-3
CDR3 DNA: TGCGCCAGCAGCCAAGAGGGCAAGACCACAGATACGCAGTATTTT
CDR3 protein: CASSQEGKTTDTQYF

D gene: .
clone size: .
V gene: TRBV19
J gene: TRBJ1-5
CDR3 DNA: TGTGCCAGTAGTAGCGGGGTTAATCAGCCCCAGCATTTT
CDR3 protein: CASSSGVNQPQHF

D gene: TRBD1
clone size: .
V gene: TRBV13
J gene: TRBJ2-5
CDR3 DNA: TGTGCCAGCAGCTCCTACAGACAGGGGGCGGAAGAGACCCAGTACTTC
CDR3 protein: CASSSYRQGAEETQYF

D gene: .
clone size: .
V gene: TRBV5-1
J gene: TRBJ1-3
CDR3 DNA: TGCGCCAGCAGCTTGATAGGGGTAAACGGAGCCGTCTCTGGAAACACCATATATTTT
CDR3 protein: CASSLIGVNGAVSGNTIYF

D gene: .
clone size: .
V gene: TRBV13
J gene: TRBJ2-2
CDR3 DNA: TGTGCCAGCAGCCCGACAGGGACTAGGGACACCGGGGAGCTGTTTTTT
CDR3 protein: CASSPTGTRDTGELFF

D gene: TRBD2
clone size: once
V gene: TRBV7-2
J gene: TRBJ2-7
CDR3 DNA: TGTGCCAGCAGTACCACGAGTGGCGGGGGGGCCTACGAGCAGTACTTC
CDR3 protein: CASSTTSGGGAYEQYF

D gene: .
clone size: few
V gene: TRBV3-1/TRBV3-2
J gene: TRBJ1-1
CDR3 DNA: TGTGCCAGCAGCCTCGGAGGGAACACTGAAGCTTTCTTT
CDR3 protein: CASSLGGNTEAFF

D gene: .
clone size: .
V gene: TRBV12-5
J gene: TRBJ2-1
CDR3 DNA: TGTGCTAGTGGCCTTCGGGATGAGCAGTTCTTC
CDR3 protein: CASGLRDEQFF

D gene: TRBD2
clone size: .
V gene: TRBV9
J gene: TRBJ2-1
CDR3 DNA: TGTGCCAGCAGCCCCGAAGGAGCGGGGGGGTCCTTTCGTTCTGAGCAGTTCTTC
CDR3 protein: CASSPEGAGGSFRSEQFF

D gene: .
clone size: .
V gene: TRBV29-1
J gene: TRBJ2-7
CDR3 DNA: TGCAGCGCCGCCGGGACAAAACCCTACGAGCAGTACTTC
CDR3 protein: CSAAGTKPYEQYF

D gene: .
clone size: once
V gene: TRBV5-4
J gene: TRBJ1-2
CDR3 DNA: TGTGCCAGCAGCTTGGACGGCTCTAACTATGGCTACACCTTC
CDR3 protein: CASSLDGSNYGYTF

D gene: .
clone size: few
V gene: TRBV3-1/TRBV3-2
J gene: TRBJ2-7
CDR3 DNA: TGTGCCAGCAGCCAACGAGGGGACCCATACGAGCAGTACTTC
CDR3 protein: CASSQRGDPYEQYF

D gene: TRBD1
clone size: .
V gene: TRBV3-1/TRBV3-2
J gene: TRBJ1-1
CDR3 DNA: TGTGCCAGCAGCCAAGTAGACAGGGGCCCGGAAGCTTTCTTT
CDR3 protein: CASSQVDRGPEAFF

D gene: .
clone size: .
V gene: TRBV6-2/TRBV6-3
J gene: TRBJ1-2
CDR3 DNA: TGTGCCAGCAGTTTCCAAGGGCGCGGTTATGGCTACACCTTC
CDR3 protein: CASSFQGRGYGYTF

D gene: TRBD1
clone size: .
V gene: TRBV3-1/TRBV3-2
J gene: TRBJ1-2
CDR3 DNA: TGTGCCAGCAGCCCGAGACAGGGGAGCTATGGCTACACCTTC
CDR3 protein: CASSPRQGSYGYTF